These 17 T cell receptor beta chains were sequenced from one sample in a study of blood T cell repertoires in COVID-19. Assay used: immunoSEQ multiplex PCR; TCRdb lists only in-frame clones, some missing. Among over 250,000 clones listed, roughly 91% were seen once. Sequenced: PBMCs or T cells enriched from blood (not recorded which). Receptors originate from an older woman who had recovered from COVID-19.

There are a few counts of this clone. The chain is built from TRBV5-1 and TRBJ1-1; 9 bases align to TRBD1. Germline lookup yields CDR1 SGHRS and CDR2 YFSETQ. The CDR3 is made up of 14 amino acids. V shed 2 bases and J 6 bases; nucleotides not matched to a gene: 5. Written as DNA, the CDR3 is TGCGCCAGCAGCTTTACAGGGGGCATCGCTGAAGCTTTCTTT. It is translated as CASSFTGGIAEAFF.

The V call is TRBV28, the J call TRBJ1-1, with TRBD1 identical over 7 bases. V lost 4 bases, J lost 8 bases, and 4 bases stayed unmatched. This CDR3 spans 12 amino acids. Germline V CDR1 and CDR2: MDHEN, SYDVKM. Here the CDR3 reads CASSSQGVEAFF. Here the CDR3 DNA reads TGTGCCAGCAGTTCCCAGGGGGTCGAAGCTTTCTTT.

The chain recombines TRBV7-8 with TRBJ2-1, with 12 bases that match TRBD2. Trimming took 5 bases from V and 9 from J; bases not matched to a gene: 8. CDR3 length: 15 residues. Germline V CDR1 and CDR2: SGHVS, FQNEAQ. The CDR3 here is CASSGASGRAGEQFF. The CDR3 nucleotides are TGTGCCAGCAGCGGGGCTAGCGGGAGGGCCGGTGAGCAGTTCTTC.

The chain carries TRBV7-2 and TRBJ1-2, with D possibly being TRBD1 (5 bases). Trimming shortened V by 6 bases and J by 7 bases, and 18 bases separated the two germline ends. The germline V gene encodes CDR1 SGHTA and CDR2 FQGNSA. The CDR3 covers 14 residues. The CDR3 loop reads CASSSNQGSGGYTF. The CDR3 DNA reads TGTGCCAGCAGTTCCAACCAGGGTTCGGGTGGCTACACCTTC.

V and J are TRBV2 and TRBJ1-5; D remains ambiguous. The CDR3 contains 14 residues. Germline V lookup: CDR1 SNHLY, CDR2 FYNNEI. V lost 8 bases to trimming and J lost 3 bases, with 14 bases between them. The CDR3 nucleotides read TGTGCCAGCGCTGAAGGGCAGTCCAATCAGCCCCAGCATTTT. Encoded protein: CASAEGQSNQPQHF. Variable domain in full (rest from reference TRBV2 and TRBJ1-5): EPEVTQTPSHQVTQMGQEVILRCVPISNHLYFYWYRQILGQKVEFLVSFYNNEISEKSEIFDDQFSVERPDGSNFTLKIRSTKLEDSAMYFCASAEGQSNQPQHFGDGTRLSIL.

The chain recombines TRBV27 with TRBJ1-2; D is perhaps TRBD1 (5 bases). Germline V gives CDR1 MNHEY, CDR2 SMNVEV (reference sequence). The ends were cut back, 6 bases at V and 4 bases at J, with 18 bases in the middle. CDR3 length: 15 amino acids. The CDR3 DNA sequence: TGTGCCAGCAGGGGAACTGTGACAGCGATCTATGGCTACACCTTC. Protein product: CASRGTVTAIYGYTF.

J is TRBJ1-5 and V is TRBV19; D is uncertain. Between the trimmed V and J ends, which lost 9 bases and 7 bases, there was a span of 13 bases. CDR3 size: 12 residues. CDR1 and CDR2 from the germline V gene are LNHDA and SQIVND (reference sequence). The CDR3 loop is CASTTTRQPQHF. In nucleotides, the CDR3 is TGTGCCAGCACGACGACGAGGCAGCCCCAGCATTTT.

This chain joins TRBV7-9 and TRBJ1-6, with 7 bases fitting TRBD1. Germline V gene lookup returns CDR1 SEHNR and CDR2 FQNEAQ (reference sequence). CDR3 size: 15 residues. V lost 5 bases, J lost 6 bases, and 7 bases stayed unmatched. CDR3: CASSPGQGVNSPLHF. DNA of the CDR3: TGTGCCAGCAGCCCAGGGCAGGGGGTTAATTCACCCCTCCACTTT.

This chain links TRBV19 with TRBJ2-3; 9 bases fit TRBD1. Germline V gene data show CDR1 as LNHDA and CDR2 as SQIVND (reference sequence). The V and J ends lost 6 bases and 4 bases, in that order; junction bases with no gene match: 11. The CDR3 runs 16 residues. CDR3 DNA: TGTGCCAGTAGAGACTGGACAGGGACAGGGTCAGATACGCAGTATTTT. Its protein is CASRDWTGTGSDTQYF.

The rearrangement links TRBV4-1 to TRBJ2-7; possible D gene TRBD2, 5 bases. Germline V gene lookup returns CDR1 MGHRA and CDR2 YSYEKL. Trimming left V 0 bases short and J 9 bases short, with 15 bases between. The CDR3 has 14 residues. For the CDR3, the DNA is TGCGCCAGCAGCCAAGATCCGACCGGGCGGGCGCAGTACTTC. Amino acid sequence: CASSQDPTGRAQYF.

The chain recombines TRBV6-5 with TRBJ2-4; D possibly corresponds to TRBD2 (6 bases). The CDR3 length is 14 residues. V lost 5 bases, J lost 0 bases, and 8 bases lay in between. The germline V gene has CDR1 MNHEY and CDR2 SVGAGI. CDR3 region: CASSTGLAKNIQYF. The CDR3, as DNA: TGTGCCAGCAGTACGGGACTAGCCAAAAACATTCAGTACTTC.

J is TRBJ2-7 and V is TRBV13; D is unresolved. The V end lost 5 bases, the J end lost 3 bases, and 8 bases lay between the germline ends. This CDR3 comprises 12 residues. Per the germline V gene, CDR1 is PRHDT and CDR2 is FYEKMQ (reference sequence). The CDR3 here is CASSARYYEQYF. The DNA of the CDR3 is TGTGCCAGCAGCGCCCGGTACTACGAGCAGTACTTC.

This clone showed up just once. The rearrangement joins TRBV27 to TRBJ1-5; no clear D gene. Germline CDR1 reads MNHEY; CDR2 reads SMNVEV (reference sequence). The CDR3 is 13 residues long. Trimming took off 4 bases at V and 7 bases at J, with 11 bases between the two ends. The CDR3 DNA reads as TGTGCCAGCAGTTCCCGGACTTGGCAGCCCCAGCATTTT. Protein sequence: CASSSRTWQPQHF.

The V and J genes are TRBV7-9 and TRBJ1-6; D uncertain. The CDR3 length is 13 residues. The V end lost 1 base, the J end lost 9 bases, and 7 bases lay between the germline ends. Germline values: CDR1 SEHNR, CDR2 FQNEAQ (reference sequence). The CDR3 region is CASSLGSSSPLHF. The CDR3 DNA reads TGTGCCAGCAGCTTAGGCTCTAGTTCACCCCTCCACTTT.

The V and J genes are TRBV3-1 (or the pseudogene TRBV3-2) and TRBJ1-6; D may be TRBD1 (5 bases). The CDR3 has 13 residues. Germline V gives CDR1 LGHDT, CDR2 YNNKEL (reference sequence). Trimming took off 2 bases at V and 14 bases at J, with 13 bases between the two ends. The CDR3 region has the DNA TGTGCCAGCAGCCAACCCCCGCGGGGGACCCTCCACTTT. Protein product: CASSQPPRGTLHF.

This rearrangement joins TRBV2 to TRBJ2-2; 7 nucleotides agree with TRBD2. This CDR3 region has 15 residues. CDR1 and CDR2 (germline): SNHLY, FYNNEI. Losses at the gene ends were 7 bases for V and 7 bases for J; bases not matched to a gene: 12. CDR3 in amino acids: CASMQLAIKGGELFF. The CDR3 DNA is TGTGCCAGCATGCAACTAGCGATAAAAGGCGGGGAGCTGTTTTTT. The whole variable domain, remainder taken from reference TRBV2 and TRBJ2-2, is EPEVTQTPSHQVTQMGQEVILRCVPISNHLYFYWYRQILGQKVEFLVSFYNNEISEKSEIFDDQFSVERPDGSNFTLKIRSTKLEDSAMYFCASMQLAIKGGELFFGEGSRLTVL.

This chain joins TRBV18 and TRBJ2-5; TRBD2 matches 10 bases. Per the germline V gene, CDR1 is KGHSH and CDR2 is LQKENI. The CDR3 runs to 14 residues. V lost 4 bases, J lost 3 bases, and 2 bases stayed unmatched. The CDR3 bases are TGTGCCAGCTCACGAACTAGCGGGAAAGAGACCCAGTACTTC. As protein: CASSRTSGKETQYF.